These 19 T cell receptor beta chains share one sample of origin, sequenced in a study of blood T cell repertoires in COVID-19 (dated by TCRdb to 2020 to 2021). The library came from the immunoSEQ multiplex PCR assay. As stored in TCRdb, this immuneACCESS dataset retains in-frame rearrangements with V and J assigned. A fraction of the clones does not appear; measured against another copy, unresolved V genes explain less than half of the discrepancy, and the remainder lacks a known reason. Recorded for this sample are roughly 500,000 clones; 89% of them occurred a single time. The ten largest clones add up to approximately 0.9% of the sample. Sample: peripheral blood. These TCRs come from a man younger than 35 with COVID-19, enrolled during active disease.

In its sample, this clone was seen a few times. The CDR3 DNA follows: TGTGCCAGCACCTTGGCGGGAGGGGATTCACCCCTCCACTTT. Protein sequence: CASTLAGGDSPLHF. V gene TRBV2 combines with J gene TRBJ1-6; the D gene is possibly TRBD1 (5 bases). The CDR3 sequence is 14 residues long. The V end was cut by 7 bases, the J end by 8 bases, with 15 bases between. The germline gives CDR1 SNHLY, CDR2 FYNNEI.

This chain's CDR3 is CAISESSWSSRETQYF. CDR3 DNA sequence: TGTGCCATCAGTGAGTCGAGCTGGAGTTCCCGGGAGACCCAGTACTTC. This rearrangement joins TRBV10-3 to TRBJ2-5; D is undetermined. Trimming pared 0 bases from V and 5 bases from J, leaving 16 bases between. The CDR3 length is 16 residues. Per germline, CDR1 ENHRY and CDR2 SYGVKD.

This rearrangement joins TRBV19 to TRBJ1-1; D gene ambiguous. V was pared by 5 bases and J by 3 bases, with 13 bases between. CDR3 size: 14 residues. In germline, CDR1 is LNHDA, CDR2 SQIVND (reference sequence). CDR3 sequence (DNA): TGTGCCAGTAGTGCCGCCGGGTCTTACACTGAAGCTTTCTTT. This sequence encodes CASSAAGSYTEAFF.

This sequence joins TRBV9 and TRBJ2-7; D possibly corresponds to TRBD1 (6 bases). The length of the CDR3 is 15 residues. Germline-derived CDR1 and CDR2 are SGDLS and YYNGEE. V lost 0 bases and J 3 bases, leaving 13 bases between the germline ends. CDR3 DNA: TGTGCCAGCAGCGTAGCGCCCGGGACAAGCTACGAGCAGTACTTC. As protein: CASSVAPGTSYEQYF.

The chain links TRBV6-5 to TRBJ1-6, with D perhaps TRBD1 (5 bases). Germline V CDR1 and CDR2: MNHEY, SVGAGI. Trimming left V 5 bases short and J 9 bases short, with 14 bases between. The CDR3 contains 14 residues. DNA of the CDR3: TGTGCCAGCAGTAGCGGGGGAAACAGTTCACCCCTCCACTTT. It codes for CASSSGGNSSPLHF.

The J gene is TRBJ1-4, the V gene TRBV2; D perhaps matches TRBD1 (6 bases). CDR3 length: 13 amino acids. The ends were cut back, 10 bases at V and 4 bases at J, with 13 bases in the middle. Germline CDR1 SNHLY, CDR2 FYNNEI. The CDR3 nucleotides are TGTGCCACCGGAACAGGGTTTAATGAAAAACTGTTTTTT. This gives the protein CATGTGFNEKLFF. Variable domain in full (rest from reference TRBV2 and TRBJ1-4): EPEVTQTPSHQVTQMGQEVILRCVPISNHLYFYWYRQILGQKVEFLVSFYNNEISEKSEIFDDQFSVERPDGSNFTLKIRSTKLEDSAMYFCATGTGFNEKLFFGSGTQLSVL.

This clone was picked up a small number of times. This rearrangement joins TRBV7-9 to TRBJ2-7; TRBD1 matches at 8 bases. Unmatched junction bases numbered 9, after V lost 4 bases and J lost 7 bases. The CDR3 covers 14 residues. Germline V gives CDR1 SEHNR, CDR2 FQNEAQ (reference sequence). CDR3 loop: CASSSGRGLSEQYF. The CDR3 DNA is TGTGCCAGCAGCTCGGGCAGGGGGCTGAGTGAGCAGTACTTC.

CDR3 nucleotides: TGTGCCAGCAGCCAAGGGACTAGCGGGGTTTACGAGCAGTACTTC. It translates to CASSQGTSGVYEQYF. V usage is TRBV4-2 and J usage is TRBJ2-7, with TRBD2 identical over 12 bases. V was clipped by 1 base and J by 4 bases; unmatched bases: 2. The CDR3 spans 15 residues. The germline V gene has CDR1 LGHNA and CDR2 YNFKEQ.

The chain joins TRBV6-5 to TRBJ2-7; 10 nucleotides agree with TRBD1. The CDR3 extends over 13 amino acids. Germline loops: CDR1 MNHEY, CDR2 SVGAGI. With V trimmed by 2 bases and J by 7 bases, 2 bases remained unmatched. The CDR3 here is CASSYDRGLEQYF. The CDR3 coding sequence is TGTGCCAGCAGTTACGACAGGGGGCTTGAGCAGTACTTC.

The rearrangement links TRBV5-1 to TRBJ2-1; 8 bases line up with TRBD1. Germline V gives CDR1 SGHRS, CDR2 YFSETQ. The CDR3 is made up of 15 amino acids. After removal of 4 bases from V and 5 bases from J, the junction contained 8 bases not matched to a gene. The CDR3 coding sequence is TGCGCCAGCAGCCGCACGGACAGGGCCAACAATGAGCAGTTCTTC. The encoded protein is CASSRTDRANNEQFF.

This clone was recorded a few times. The chain recombines TRBV10-3 with TRBJ2-7; D is possibly TRBD2 (6 bases). Trimming removed 0 bases from V and 2 bases from J, with 8 bases in between. There are 14 residues in the CDR3. Germline CDR1 ENHRY, CDR2 SYGVKD. For the CDR3, the DNA is TGTGCCATCAGTGAGTCGGAGGGGCCCTACGAGCAGTACTTC. Amino acids: CAISESEGPYEQYF.

The chain recombines TRBV5-4 with TRBJ2-7; 8 bases match TRBD2. The length of the CDR3 is 13 residues. CDR1 and CDR2 from the germline V gene are SGHNT and YYREEE (reference sequence). The J segment lost 3 bases and the V segment lost 5 bases, leaving 4 bases of the junction unmatched. This chain's CDR3 is CASSRSGSYEQYF. The CDR3 DNA sequence: TGTGCCAGCAGTAGAAGCGGGAGCTACGAGCAGTACTTC.

This chain joins TRBV18 and TRBJ2-5, with 8 bases identical to TRBD1. V lost 6 bases, J lost 6 bases, and 12 bases stayed unmatched. CDR1 KGHSH and CDR2 LQKENI come from the germline V gene. This CDR3 spans 15 amino acids. This chain's CDR3 is CASSLSSGGLKTQYF. Written as DNA, the CDR3 is TGTGCCAGCTCGTTAAGTTCAGGGGGCTTGAAGACCCAGTACTTC.

This rearrangement joins TRBV5-1 to TRBJ2-3; 15 positions match TRBD2. V was clipped by 3 bases and J by 5 bases; unmatched bases: 7. Germline V CDR1 and CDR2: SGHRS, YFSETQ. This CDR3 is built from 17 residues. The CDR3 nucleotides read TGCGCCAGCAGCTCCAGGACTAGCGGGGGGGCCAAAGATACGCAGTATTTT. It yields the protein CASSSRTSGGAKDTQYF.

The V and J genes are TRBV27 and TRBJ2-7; perhaps TRBD1 as D (5 bases). CDR1 is MNHEY, CDR2 SMNVEV, per germline (reference sequence). V was pared by 2 bases and J by 4 bases, with 12 bases between. The CDR3 spans 14 residues. CDR3 sequence (DNA): TGTGCCAGCAGTTTAACAGGAGTCGGTTACGAGCAGTACTTC. Its translation is CASSLTGVGYEQYF.

This chain links TRBV5-1 with TRBJ1-1; no reliable D call. V was pared by 4 bases and J by 0 bases, with 13 bases between. Looked up from germline, CDR1 is SGHRS and CDR2 is YFSETQ. The CDR3 is 15 residues long. DNA for the CDR3: TGCGCCAGCAGCATAGGACGGGGAATGAACACTGAAGCTTTCTTT. Translation gives CASSIGRGMNTEAFF.

The chain carries TRBV5-1 and TRBJ2-1, with 15 bases that match TRBD2. Germline CDR1 and CDR2: SGHRS and YFSETQ. The junction had 12 bases not matched to a gene; V was cut back by 3 bases and J by 2 bases. The CDR3 has 20 residues. The CDR3, as DNA: TGCGCCAGCAGCTCCGCCTTGGGACTAGCGGGAGGTCTAACCTACAATGAGCAGTTCTTC. This gives the protein CASSSALGLAGGLTYNEQFF.

The rearrangement uses TRBV9 and TRBJ1-4, with D perhaps TRBD1 (5 bases). The CDR3 totals 15 residues. Trimming shortened V by 0 bases and J by 5 bases, and 11 bases separated the two germline ends. The germline gives CDR1 SGDLS, CDR2 YYNGEE. DNA of the CDR3: TGTGCCAGCAGCGTAGGCTCTGGGGCAAATGAAAAACTGTTTTTT. Translated, it gives CASSVGSGANEKLFF.

The chain employs TRBV19 and TRBJ2-7, with 7 bases aligning to TRBD1. The CDR3 length is 14 residues. Trimming at V came to 9 bases and at J to 2 bases, leaving 10 bases not matched to a gene. Looked up from germline, CDR1 is LNHDA and CDR2 is SQIVND (reference sequence). The CDR3 here is CASGTRDRAYEQYF. DNA for the CDR3: TGTGCCAGCGGTACCCGGGACAGAGCCTACGAGCAGTACTTC.